The 4 T cell receptor beta chains below come from one sample, sequenced in a study of T cell changes during pregnancy in multiple sclerosis. Sequenced by immunoSEQ multiplex PCR; TCRdb stores in-frame clones only, minus some. This table holds 70,000 to 90,000 clones, just under 95% found once. The sample was peripheral blood, taken in the first trimester of pregnancy. These receptors all come from a female donor with multiple sclerosis, enrolled in a pregnancy study.

V is TRBV2 and J is TRBJ2-3, with TRBD2 matching over 12 bases. The ends lost 8 bases at V and 6 bases at J; junction bases unmatched: 15. The CDR3 is made up of 17 amino acids. Germline V CDR1 and CDR2: SNHLY, FYNNEI. CDR3 coding DNA: TGTGCCAGCTTGGGTCCTCCTAGCGGGGGGGCATGGGATACGCAGTATTTT. Protein product: CASLGPPSGGAWDTQYF.

The V and J genes are TRBV2 and TRBJ2-3; 10 nucleotides align to TRBD2. Trimming removed 6 bases from V and 0 bases from J; junction bases left unmatched: 0. The CDR3 runs to 14 residues. CDR1 SNHLY and CDR2 FYNNEI come from the germline V gene. The CDR3 nucleotides read TGTGCCAGCAGGACTAGCGGGAGCACAGATACGCAGTATTTT. Its translation: CASRTSGSTDTQYF.

V is TRBV6-1 and J is TRBJ2-7; D is perhaps TRBD1 (6 bases). V lost 11 bases and J 3 bases, leaving 17 bases between the germline ends. Looked up from germline, CDR1 is MNHNS and CDR2 is SASEGT. The CDR3 contains 13 residues. CDR3 sequence: CAGSRTAYYEQYF. The CDR3 nucleotides are TGTGCCGGTTCCAGGACAGCCTACTACGAGCAGTACTTC.

The rearrangement links TRBV6-1 to TRBJ1-2; unclear D gene. V shed 6 bases and J shed 0 bases, with 11 bases lying between them. The CDR3 consists of 14 residues. The V gene's germline CDR1 is MNHNS and CDR2 SASEGT. The CDR3 DNA follows: TGTGCCAGCAGGGGCCTGACATCTAACTATGGCTACACCTTC. Its translation is CASRGLTSNYGYTF.